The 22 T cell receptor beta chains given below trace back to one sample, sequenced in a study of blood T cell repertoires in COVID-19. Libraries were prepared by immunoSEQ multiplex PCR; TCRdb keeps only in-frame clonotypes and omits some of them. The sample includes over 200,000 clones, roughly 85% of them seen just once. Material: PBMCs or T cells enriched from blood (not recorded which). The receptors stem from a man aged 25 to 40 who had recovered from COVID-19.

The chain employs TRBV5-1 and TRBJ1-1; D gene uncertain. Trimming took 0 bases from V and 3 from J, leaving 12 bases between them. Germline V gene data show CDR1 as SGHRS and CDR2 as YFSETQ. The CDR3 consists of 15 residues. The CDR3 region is CASSLAYDQDTEAFF. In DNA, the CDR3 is TGCGCCAGCAGCTTGGCATACGATCAGGACACTGAAGCTTTCTTT.

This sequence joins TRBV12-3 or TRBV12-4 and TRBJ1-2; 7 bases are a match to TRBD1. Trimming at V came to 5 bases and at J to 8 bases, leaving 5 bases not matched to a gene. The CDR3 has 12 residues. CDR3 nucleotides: TGTGCCAGCAGTCCGGGGACAGCCGGCTACACCTTC. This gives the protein CASSPGTAGYTF.

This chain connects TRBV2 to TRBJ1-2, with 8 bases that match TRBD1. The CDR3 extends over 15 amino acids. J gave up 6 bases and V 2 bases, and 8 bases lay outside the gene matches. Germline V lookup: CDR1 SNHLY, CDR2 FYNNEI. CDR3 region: CASSERGQAGDGYTF. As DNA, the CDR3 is TGTGCCAGCAGTGAACGGGGACAGGCTGGGGATGGCTACACCTTC. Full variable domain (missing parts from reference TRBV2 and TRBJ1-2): EPEVTQTPSHQVTQMGQEVILRCVPISNHLYFYWYRQILGQKVEFLVSFYNNEISEKSEIFDDQFSVERPDGSNFTLKIRSTKLEDSAMYFCASSERGQAGDGYTFGSGTRLTVV.

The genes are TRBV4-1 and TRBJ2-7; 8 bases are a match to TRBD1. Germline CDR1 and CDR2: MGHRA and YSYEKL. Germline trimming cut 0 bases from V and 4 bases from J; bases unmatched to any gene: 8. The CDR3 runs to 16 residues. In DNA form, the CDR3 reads TGCGCCAGCAGCCAAGATATCAGGGGGCGCACGTACGAGCAGTACTTC. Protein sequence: CASSQDIRGRTYEQYF.

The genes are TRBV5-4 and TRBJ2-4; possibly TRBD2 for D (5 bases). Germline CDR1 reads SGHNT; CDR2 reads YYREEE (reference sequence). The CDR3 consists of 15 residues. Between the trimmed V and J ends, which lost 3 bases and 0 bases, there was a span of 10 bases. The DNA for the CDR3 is TGTGCCAGCAGCTCACCCCGGGAAGCCAAAAACATTCAGTACTTC. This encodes CASSSPREAKNIQYF.

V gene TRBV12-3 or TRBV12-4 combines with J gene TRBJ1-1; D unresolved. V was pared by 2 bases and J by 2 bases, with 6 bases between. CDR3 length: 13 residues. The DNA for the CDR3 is TGTGCCAGCAGTTTATACAGTAACACTGAAGCTTTCTTT. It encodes CASSLYSNTEAFF.

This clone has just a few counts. In DNA, the CDR3 is TGCGCCAGCAGCCCCGTGACAGCAAAAAATGAAAAACTGTTTTTT. Translated: CASSPVTAKNEKLFF. The V call is TRBV5-1, the J call TRBJ1-4; a weak D match, TRBD1 (5 bases). This CDR3 contains 15 residues. The V gene lost 4 bases and the J gene lost 5 bases, with 15 bases spanning the gap. Germline lookup yields CDR1 SGHRS and CDR2 YFSETQ.

The CDR3 protein is CASRTQRVATDTQYF. The DNA of the CDR3 is TGTGCCAGCAGAACCCAGAGGGTAGCCACAGATACGCAGTATTTT. The rearrangement uses TRBV27 and TRBJ2-3, with D possibly matching TRBD2 (5 bases). The CDR3 runs to 15 residues. Germline CDR1 and CDR2: MNHEY and SMNVEV (reference sequence). V lost 6 bases and J lost 2, with 15 bases in between.

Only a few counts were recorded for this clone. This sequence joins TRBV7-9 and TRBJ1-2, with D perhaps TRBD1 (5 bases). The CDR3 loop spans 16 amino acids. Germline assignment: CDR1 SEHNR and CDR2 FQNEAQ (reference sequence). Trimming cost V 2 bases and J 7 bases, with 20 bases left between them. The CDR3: CASSLFYGGVGAGYTF. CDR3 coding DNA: TGTGCCAGCAGCTTATTTTACGGAGGGGTTGGCGCTGGCTACACCTTC.

The CDR3 bases are TGTGCCAGCAGTGAAGGACAAACCTACGAGCAGTACTTC. Its translation: CASSEGQTYEQYF. J is TRBJ2-7 and V is TRBV6-1; no clear D gene. CDR3 length: 13 residues. The germline gives CDR1 MNHNS, CDR2 SASEGT. Trimming left V 1 base short and J 2 bases short, with 6 bases between.

The DNA of the CDR3 is TGTGCCAGCAGCTTAGAACGGGGGGGCGCCTACGAGCAGTACTTC. Residues: CASSLERGGAYEQYF. The chain has TRBV7-2 and TRBJ2-7; 8 positions agree with TRBD2. The CDR3 totals 15 residues. Germline assignment: CDR1 SGHTA and CDR2 FQGNSA. Unmatched junction bases numbered 4, after V lost 1 base and J lost 2 bases.

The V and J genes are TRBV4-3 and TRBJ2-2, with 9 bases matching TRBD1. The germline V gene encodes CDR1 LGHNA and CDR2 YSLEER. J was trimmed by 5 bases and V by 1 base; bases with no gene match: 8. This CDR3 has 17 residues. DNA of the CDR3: TGCGCCAGCAGCCAAGTTTCGGGGACAGGGTGGACCGGGGAGCTGTTTTTT. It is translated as CASSQVSGTGWTGELFF.

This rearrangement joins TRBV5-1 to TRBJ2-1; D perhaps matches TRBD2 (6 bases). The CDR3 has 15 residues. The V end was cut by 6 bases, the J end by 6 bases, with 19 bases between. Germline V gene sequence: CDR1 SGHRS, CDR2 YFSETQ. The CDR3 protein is CASTRGDSNANEQFF. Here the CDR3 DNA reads TGCGCCAGCACCAGAGGGGACTCCAACGCCAATGAGCAGTTCTTC.

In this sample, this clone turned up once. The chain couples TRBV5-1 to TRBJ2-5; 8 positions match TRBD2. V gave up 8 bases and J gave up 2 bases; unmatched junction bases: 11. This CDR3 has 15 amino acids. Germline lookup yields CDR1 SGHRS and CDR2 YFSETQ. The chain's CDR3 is CASTAGTSFQETQYF. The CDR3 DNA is TGCGCCAGTACTGCTGGGACTAGTTTTCAAGAGACCCAGTACTTC.

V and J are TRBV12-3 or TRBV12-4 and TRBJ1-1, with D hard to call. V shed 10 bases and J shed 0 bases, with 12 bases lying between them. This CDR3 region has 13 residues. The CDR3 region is CAIKKQLNTEAFF. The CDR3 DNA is TGTGCCATCAAGAAACAGCTGAACACTGAAGCTTTCTTT.

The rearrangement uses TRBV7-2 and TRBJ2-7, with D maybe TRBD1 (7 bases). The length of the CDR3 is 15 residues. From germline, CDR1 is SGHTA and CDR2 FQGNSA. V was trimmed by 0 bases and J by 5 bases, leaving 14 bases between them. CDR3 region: CASSLAPQGGHEQYF. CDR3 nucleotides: TGTGCCAGCAGCTTAGCTCCCCAGGGGGGCCACGAGCAGTACTTC. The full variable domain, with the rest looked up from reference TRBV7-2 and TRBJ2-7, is GAGVSQSPSNKVTEKGKDVELRCDPISGHTALYWYRQSLGQGLEFLIYFQGNSAPDKSGLPSDRFSAERTGGSVSTLTIQRTQQEDSAVYLCASSLAPQGGHEQYFGPGTRLTVT.

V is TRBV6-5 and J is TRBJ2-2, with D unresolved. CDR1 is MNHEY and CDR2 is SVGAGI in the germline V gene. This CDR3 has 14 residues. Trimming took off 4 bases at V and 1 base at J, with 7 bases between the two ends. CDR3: CASSSRQNTGELFF. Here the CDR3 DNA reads TGTGCCAGCAGTTCCCGACAGAACACCGGGGAGCTGTTTTTT.

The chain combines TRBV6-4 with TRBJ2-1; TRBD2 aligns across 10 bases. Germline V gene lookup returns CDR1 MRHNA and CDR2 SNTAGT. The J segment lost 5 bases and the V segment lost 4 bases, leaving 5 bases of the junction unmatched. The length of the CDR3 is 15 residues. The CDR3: CASSVVAGGNNEQFF. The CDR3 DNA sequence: TGTGCCAGCAGTGTCGTAGCGGGAGGAAACAATGAGCAGTTCTTC.

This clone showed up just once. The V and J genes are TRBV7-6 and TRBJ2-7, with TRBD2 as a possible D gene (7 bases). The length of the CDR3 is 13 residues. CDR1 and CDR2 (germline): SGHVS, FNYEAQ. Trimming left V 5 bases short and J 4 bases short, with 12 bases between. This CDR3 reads CASSPRGGYEQYF. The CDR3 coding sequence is TGTGCCAGCAGCCCAAGGGGGGGTTACGAGCAGTACTTC.

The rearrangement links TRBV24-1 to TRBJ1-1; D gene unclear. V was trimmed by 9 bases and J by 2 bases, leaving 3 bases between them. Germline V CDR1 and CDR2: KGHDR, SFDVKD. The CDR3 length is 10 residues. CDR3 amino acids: CATLNTEAFF. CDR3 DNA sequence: TGTGCCACCCTAAACACTGAAGCTTTCTTT.

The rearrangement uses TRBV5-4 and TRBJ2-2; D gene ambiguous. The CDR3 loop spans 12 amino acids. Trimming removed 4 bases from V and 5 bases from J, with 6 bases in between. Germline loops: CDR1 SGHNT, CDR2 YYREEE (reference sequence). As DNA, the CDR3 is TGTGCCAGCAGCCCCCGTACCGGGGAGCTGTTTTTT. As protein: CASSPRTGELFF. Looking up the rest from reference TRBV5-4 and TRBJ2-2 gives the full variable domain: ETGVTQSPTHLIKTRGQQVTLRCSSQSGHNTVSWYQQALGQGPQFIFQYYREEENGRGNFPPRFSGLQFPNYSSELNVNALELDDSALYLCASSPRTGELFFGEGSRLTVL.

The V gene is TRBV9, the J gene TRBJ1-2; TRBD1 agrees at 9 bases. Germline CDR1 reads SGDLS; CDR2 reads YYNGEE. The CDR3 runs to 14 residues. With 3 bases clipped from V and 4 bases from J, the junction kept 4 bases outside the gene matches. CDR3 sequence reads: CASSAQTGGYGYTF. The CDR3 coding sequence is TGTGCCAGCAGCGCCCAGACAGGGGGCTATGGCTACACCTTC. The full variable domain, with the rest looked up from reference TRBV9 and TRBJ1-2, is DSGVTQTPKHLITATGQRVTLRCSPRSGDLSVYWYQQSLDQGLQFLIQYYNGEERAKGNILERFSAQQFPDLHSELNLSSLELGDSALYFCASSAQTGGYGYTFGSGTRLTVV.